This entry is about one TCR beta chain. In germline, CDR1 is KGHDR, CDR2 SFDVKD. The CDR3 has 16 residues. V lost 4 bases and J lost 7; bases outside the gene matches: 9. This sample is part of a study of blood T cells in healthy people across ages. Combining a sample-barcoded 5' primer with a J-beta primer mix, a second PCR ran for about 7 to 11 cycles. Each CDR3 protein is one row after TCRdb ran MiXCR on the 5' RACE reads. Of more than 1.4 million distinct CDR3 sequences in the sample, about 40% were seen once. The sample consisted of blood. This clonotype was obtained from a woman aged 18 to 35 in good health. The chain combines TRBV24-1 with TRBJ2-2; TRBD1 aligns across 9 bases. CDR3 amino acids: CATSDAAGQGNGELFF. The CDR3 DNA is TGTGCCACCAGTGACGCCGCCGGACAGGGGAACGGGGAGCTGTTTTTT.